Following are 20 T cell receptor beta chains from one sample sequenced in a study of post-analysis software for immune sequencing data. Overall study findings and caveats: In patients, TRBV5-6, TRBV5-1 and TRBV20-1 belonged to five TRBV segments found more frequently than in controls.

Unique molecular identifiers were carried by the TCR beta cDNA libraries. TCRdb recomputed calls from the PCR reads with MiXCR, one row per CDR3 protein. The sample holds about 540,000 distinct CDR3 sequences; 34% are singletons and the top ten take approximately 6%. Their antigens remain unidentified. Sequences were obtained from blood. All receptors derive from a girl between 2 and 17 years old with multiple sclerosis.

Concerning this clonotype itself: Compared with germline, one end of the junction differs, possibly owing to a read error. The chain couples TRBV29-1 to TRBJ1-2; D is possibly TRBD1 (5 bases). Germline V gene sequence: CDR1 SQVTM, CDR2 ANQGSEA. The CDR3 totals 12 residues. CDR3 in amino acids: CSVVLRGAGYIF. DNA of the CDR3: TGCAGCGTTGTACTCAGAGGGGCTGGCTACATCTTC.

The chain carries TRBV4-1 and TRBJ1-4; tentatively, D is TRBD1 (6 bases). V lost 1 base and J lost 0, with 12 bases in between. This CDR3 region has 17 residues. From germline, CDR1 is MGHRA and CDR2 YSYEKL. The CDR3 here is CASSQGTVSSTNEKLFF. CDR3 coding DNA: TGCGCCAGCAGCCAAGGGACAGTAAGTTCAACTAATGAAAAACTGTTTTTT.

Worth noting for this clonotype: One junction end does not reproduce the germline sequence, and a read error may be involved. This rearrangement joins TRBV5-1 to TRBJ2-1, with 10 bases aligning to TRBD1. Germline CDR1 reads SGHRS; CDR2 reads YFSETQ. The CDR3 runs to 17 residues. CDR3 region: CASNLEGDRGPYNEQFF. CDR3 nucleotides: TGCGCCAGCAACTTGGAGGGAGACAGGGGGCCATACAATGAGCAGTTCTTC.

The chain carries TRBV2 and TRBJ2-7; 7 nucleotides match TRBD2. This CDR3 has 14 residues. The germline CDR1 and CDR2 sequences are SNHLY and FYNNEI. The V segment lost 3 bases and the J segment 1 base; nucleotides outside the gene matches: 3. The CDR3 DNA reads TGTGCCAGCAGTGATCAAGCGGGGTCCTACGAGCAGTACTTC. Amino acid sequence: CASSDQAGSYEQYF.

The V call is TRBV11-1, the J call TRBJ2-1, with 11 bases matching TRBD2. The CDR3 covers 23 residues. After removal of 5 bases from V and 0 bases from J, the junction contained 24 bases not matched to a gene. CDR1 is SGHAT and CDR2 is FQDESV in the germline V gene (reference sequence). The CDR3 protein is CASSPWGSKSTSGGISSYNEQFF. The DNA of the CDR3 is TGTGCCAGCAGCCCATGGGGCTCCAAATCCACTAGCGGGGGTATCAGCTCCTACAATGAGCAGTTCTTC.

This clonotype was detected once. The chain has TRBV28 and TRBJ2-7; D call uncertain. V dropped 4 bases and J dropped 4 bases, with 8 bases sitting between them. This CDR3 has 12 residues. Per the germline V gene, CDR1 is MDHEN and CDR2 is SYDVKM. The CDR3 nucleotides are TGTGCCAGCAGTTCAACATTATACGAGCAGTACTTC. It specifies CASSSTLYEQYF.

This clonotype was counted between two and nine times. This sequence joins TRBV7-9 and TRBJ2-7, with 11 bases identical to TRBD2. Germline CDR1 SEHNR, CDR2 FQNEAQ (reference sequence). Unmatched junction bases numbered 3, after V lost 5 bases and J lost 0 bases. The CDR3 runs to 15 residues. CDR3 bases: TGTGCCAGCAGCCATACTAGCGGGGGCTCCTACGAGCAGTACTTC. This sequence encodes CASSHTSGGSYEQYF.

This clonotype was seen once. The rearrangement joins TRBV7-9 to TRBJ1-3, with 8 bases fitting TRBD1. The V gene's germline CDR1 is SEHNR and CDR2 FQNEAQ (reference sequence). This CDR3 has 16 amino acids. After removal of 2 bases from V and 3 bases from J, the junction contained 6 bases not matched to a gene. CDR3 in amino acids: CASSLQGASDGNTIYF. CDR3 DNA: TGTGCCAGCAGCTTACAGGGGGCATCGGATGGAAACACCATATATTTT.

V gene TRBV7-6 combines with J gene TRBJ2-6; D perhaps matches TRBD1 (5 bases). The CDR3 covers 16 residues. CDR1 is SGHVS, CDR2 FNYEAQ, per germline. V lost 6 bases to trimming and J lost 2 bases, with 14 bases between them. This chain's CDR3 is CASSPTPGTGANVLTF. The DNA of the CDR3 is TGTGCCAGCAGTCCAACCCCAGGGACTGGGGCCAACGTCCTGACTTTC.

This CDR3 reads CATSRDRTGVRSYGYTF. CDR3 nucleotide sequence: TGTGCCACCAGCAGAGACCGGACAGGGGTTAGGAGCTATGGCTACACCTTC. The chain couples TRBV15 to TRBJ1-2; 9 bases agree with TRBD1. J was trimmed by 4 bases and V by 0 bases; bases with no gene match: 9. CDR1 and CDR2 from the germline V gene are LNHNV and YYDKDF (reference sequence). The CDR3 contains 17 residues.

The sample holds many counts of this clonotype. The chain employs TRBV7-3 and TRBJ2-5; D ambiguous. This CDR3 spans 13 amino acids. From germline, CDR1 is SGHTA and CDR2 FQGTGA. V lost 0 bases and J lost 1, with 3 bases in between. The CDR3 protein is CASSLTRQETQYF. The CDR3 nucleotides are TGTGCCAGCAGCTTAACGCGCCAAGAGACCCAGTACTTC. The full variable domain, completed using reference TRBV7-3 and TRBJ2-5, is GAGVSQTPSNKVTEKGKYVELRCDPISGHTALYWYRQSLGQGPEFLIYFQGTGAADDSGLPNDRFFAVRPEGSVSTLKIQRTERGDSAVYLCASSLTRQETQYFGPGTRLLVL.

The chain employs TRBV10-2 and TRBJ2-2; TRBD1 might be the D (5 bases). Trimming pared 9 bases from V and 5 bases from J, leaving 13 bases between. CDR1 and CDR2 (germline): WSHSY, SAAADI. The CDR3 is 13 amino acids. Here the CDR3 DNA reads TGCGCCAGTGATGCAGGGAAAACCGGGGAGCTGTTTTTT. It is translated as CASDAGKTGELFF.

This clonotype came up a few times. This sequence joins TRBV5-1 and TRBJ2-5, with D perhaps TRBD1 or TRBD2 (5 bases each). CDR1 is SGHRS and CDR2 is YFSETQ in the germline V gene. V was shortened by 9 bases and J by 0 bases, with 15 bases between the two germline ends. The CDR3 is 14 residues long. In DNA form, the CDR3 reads TGCGCCACTCGCTCCGGGACCGACCAAGAGACCCAGTACTTC. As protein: CATRSGTDQETQYF.

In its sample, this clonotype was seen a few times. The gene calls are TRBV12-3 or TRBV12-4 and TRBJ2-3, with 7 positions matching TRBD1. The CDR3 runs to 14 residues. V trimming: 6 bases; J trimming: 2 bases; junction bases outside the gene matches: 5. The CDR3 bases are TGTGCCAGCAGGACACAGGGGCTCACAGATACGCAGTATTTT. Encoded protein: CASRTQGLTDTQYF.

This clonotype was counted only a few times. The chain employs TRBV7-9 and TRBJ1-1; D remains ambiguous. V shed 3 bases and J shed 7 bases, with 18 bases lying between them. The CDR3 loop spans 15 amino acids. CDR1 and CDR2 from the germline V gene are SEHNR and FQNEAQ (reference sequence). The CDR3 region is CASSFTAPNTVEAFF. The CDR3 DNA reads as TGTGCCAGCAGCTTCACAGCGCCGAACACTGTTGAAGCTTTCTTT.

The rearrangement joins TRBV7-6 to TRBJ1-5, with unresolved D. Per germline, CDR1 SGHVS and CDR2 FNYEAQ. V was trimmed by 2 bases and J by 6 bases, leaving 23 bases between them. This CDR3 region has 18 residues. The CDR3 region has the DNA TGTGCCAGCAGCTTATTTATAGGCCAGAACCCCCTTTCTCAGCCCCAGCATTTT. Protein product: CASSLFIGQNPLSQPQHF.

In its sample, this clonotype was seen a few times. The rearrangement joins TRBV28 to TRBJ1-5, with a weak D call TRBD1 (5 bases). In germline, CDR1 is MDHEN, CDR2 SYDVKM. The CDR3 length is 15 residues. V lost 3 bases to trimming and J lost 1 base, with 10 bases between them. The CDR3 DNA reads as TGTGCCAGCAGTTTCAGGGCAGGAAGCAATCAGCCCCAGCATTTT. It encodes CASSFRAGSNQPQHF.

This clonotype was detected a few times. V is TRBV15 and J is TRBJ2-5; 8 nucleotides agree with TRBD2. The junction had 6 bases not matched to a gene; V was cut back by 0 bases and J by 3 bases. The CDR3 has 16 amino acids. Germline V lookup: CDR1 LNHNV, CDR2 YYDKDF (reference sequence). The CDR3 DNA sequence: TGTGCCACCAGCAGAGATCGAGGTAGCGGGGAAGAGACCCAGTACTTC. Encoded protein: CATSRDRGSGEETQYF.

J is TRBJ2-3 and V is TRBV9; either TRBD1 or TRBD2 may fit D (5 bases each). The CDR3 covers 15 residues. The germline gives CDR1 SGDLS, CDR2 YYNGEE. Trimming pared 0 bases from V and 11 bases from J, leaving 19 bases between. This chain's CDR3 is CASSVGGAGEERQYF. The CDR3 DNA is TGTGCCAGCAGCGTAGGAGGGGCAGGCGAGGAGCGGCAGTATTTT.

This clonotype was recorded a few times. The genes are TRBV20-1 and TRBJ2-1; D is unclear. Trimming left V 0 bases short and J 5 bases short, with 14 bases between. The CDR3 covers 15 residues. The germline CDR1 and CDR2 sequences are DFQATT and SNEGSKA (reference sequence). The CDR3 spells CSARDVKGTNNEQFF. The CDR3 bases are TGCAGTGCTAGAGACGTTAAGGGCACTAACAATGAGCAGTTCTTC.